Listed below are T cell receptor beta chains from one sample, sequenced in a study of a mutant IDH1 vaccine in newly diagnosed glioma. These TCRs are of unknown antigen specificity. The data were produced by immunoSEQ multiplex PCR, yet TCRdb's version contains in-frame clones alone and is incomplete. The sample contains roughly 130,000 clones, 80% of which appear only once. The material sequenced was PBMCs, taken from a glioma patient whose treatment included an IDH1 peptide vaccine. These receptor sequences come from a man in his forties with glioma. CDR3s include the opening cysteine and the closing phenylalanine or tryptophan. A D gene is named only where the DNA matches it firmly. Size is stated for part of the rows, as once, few or many counts, or as a class when the clone is expanded.

clone_size d_call j_call v_call cdr3_aa cdr3_nt
. TRBD2 TRBJ2-2 TRBV28 CASSFGTSGSFGELFF TGTGCCAGCAGTTTCGGGACTAGCGGGAGTTTCGGGGAGCTGTTTTTT
. . TRBJ1-2 TRBV5-1 CASSSDGDGYTF TGCGCCAGCAGCTCGGACGGGGATGGCTACACCTTC
. TRBD1 TRBJ1-1 TRBV9 CASSVQGAGSTEAFF TGTGCCAGCAGCGTACAGGGGGCGGGAAGCACTGAAGCTTTCTTT
. TRBD2 TRBJ2-3 TRBV4-1 CASSPRLAGTDTQYF TGCGCCAGCAGCCCAAGACTAGCGGGCACAGATACGCAGTATTTT
. . TRBJ1-2 TRBV25-1 CASSHSPVANYGYTF TGTGCCAGCAGTCACTCGCCCGTGGCTAACTATGGCTACACCTTC
. . TRBJ1-1 TRBV2 CASSAQRNTEAFF TGTGCCAGCAGTGCCCAGAGGAACACTGAAGCTTTCTTT
once . TRBJ1-5 TRBV5-1 CASSYGPSGVSNQPQHF TGCGCCAGCAGCTACGGCCCTTCGGGGGTTAGCAATCAGCCCCAGCATTTT
. . TRBJ2-3 TRBV6-1 CAGGARVSTDTQYF TGTGCCGGGGGGGCCAGGGTTTCGACAGATACGCAGTATTTT
once . TRBJ1-2 TRBV10-3 CAIPEGKKGNGYTF TGTGCCATCCCTGAGGGAAAAAAGGGGAATGGCTACACCTTC
. TRBD2 TRBJ2-2 TRBV6-4 CASRASGVTGELFF TGTGCCAGCCGAGCTAGCGGGGTCACCGGGGAGCTGTTTTTT
. . TRBJ1-5 TRBV27 CASSLKGGYRGNQPQHF TGTGCCAGCAGTTTAAAAGGGGGGTATCGGGGCAATCAGCCCCAGCATTTT
few . TRBJ1-1 TRBV7-9 CASSLDETEAFF TGTGCCAGCAGCTTAGATGAAACTGAAGCTTTCTTT
. TRBD1 TRBJ1-1 TRBV7-6 CASSLYPLRDSNTEAFF TGTGCCAGCAGCTTATATCCACTCCGGGACAGCAACACTGAAGCTTTCTTT
. . TRBJ2-7 TRBV15 CATSRDLGLAYEQYF TGTGCCACCAGCAGAGACCTTGGACTGGCCTACGAGCAGTACTTC
. TRBD2 TRBJ2-7 TRBV11-2 CASSLALAGGFSSYEQYF TGTGCCAGCAGCTTAGCCCTAGCGGGGGGGTTTTCCTCCTACGAGCAGTACTTC
few . TRBJ1-5 TRBV7-2 CASSLGQHSNQPQHF TGTGCCAGCAGCTTAGGGCAGCATAGCAATCAGCCCCAGCATTTT
. . TRBJ1-4 TRBV19 CASSGTYGYNEKLFF TGTGCCAGTAGTGGGACGTATGGTTATAATGAAAAACTGTTTTTT
. TRBD2 TRBJ2-7 TRBV4-3 CASSQDTSGSYEQYF TGCGCCAGCAGCCAAGACACTAGCGGGAGCTACGAGCAGTACTTC
. . TRBJ1-1 TRBV2 CASSEARGLTEAFF TGTGCCAGCAGTGAAGCACGAGGCCTCACTGAAGCTTTCTTT
. . TRBJ2-5 TRBV7-2 CASSLGGLPQETQYF TGTGCCAGCAGCTTAGGTGGACTCCCCCAAGAGACCCAGTACTTC
few . TRBJ2-6 TRBV18 CASSPSGANVLTF TGTGCCAGCTCACCCTCTGGGGCCAACGTCCTGACTTTC
. TRBD2 TRBJ2-3 TRBV5-6 CASRAAGGGTDTQYF TGTGCCAGCAGAGCAGCGGGAGGAGGGACAGATACGCAGTATTTT
few . TRBJ2-7 TRBV7-9 CASSIGSYEQYF TGTGCCAGCAGCATCGGCTCCTACGAGCAGTACTTC
. TRBD2 TRBJ2-1 TRBV9 CASSVEALAGAYNEQFF TGTGCCAGCAGCGTAGAAGCTCTAGCGGGGGCTTACAATGAGCAGTTCTTC
. . TRBJ2-2 TRBV19 CASSISPGSGELFF TGTGCCAGTAGTATATCTCCCGGGTCCGGGGAGCTGTTTTTT
. . TRBJ2-1 TRBV6-5 CASSSSNEQFF TGTGCCAGCAGTTCCAGCAATGAGCAGTTCTTC
. TRBD1 TRBJ1-4 TRBV2 CASRRGQGNEKLFF TGTGCCAGCAGGAGGGGACAGGGGAATGAAAAACTGTTTTTT
. . TRBJ2-3 TRBV9 CASSVSGLTRDTQYF TGTGCCAGCAGCGTAAGCGGACTAACTCGGGATACGCAGTATTTT
medium-sized . TRBJ1-2 TRBV4-3 CASSLAGGGAAF TGCGCCAGCAGCCTTGCGGGGGGCGGGGCGGCCTTC
. . TRBJ2-7 TRBV5-6 CASSYGQTYEQYF TGTGCCAGCAGCTACGGACAGACCTACGAGCAGTACTTC
. . TRBJ2-2 TRBV28 CASSSWTMNTGELFF TGTGCCAGCAGTTCGTGGACCATGAACACCGGGGAGCTGTTTTTT
. . TRBJ2-7 TRBV6-5 CASSYSLTSYEQYF TGTGCCAGCAGTTACTCGCTCACATCCTACGAGCAGTACTTC
few . TRBJ2-7 TRBV4-3 CASSQSLVATYEQYF TGCGCCAGCAGCCAATCACTAGTCGCGACCTACGAGCAGTACTTC
once TRBD1 TRBJ1-2 TRBV7-9 CASSEYRGPNYGYTF TGTGCCAGCAGCGAATACAGGGGGCCTAACTATGGCTACACCTTC
. TRBD2 TRBJ2-5 TRBV15 CATGGASGGQETQYF TGTGCCACTGGGGGAGCTAGCGGGGGTCAAGAGACCCAGTACTTC
. TRBD1 TRBJ2-1 TRBV27 CASSLPPGTARYNEQFF TGTGCCAGCAGTCTCCCTCCGGGGACAGCAAGATACAATGAGCAGTTCTTC
. TRBD1 TRBJ1-1 TRBV4-3 CASSQGTGGMNTEAFF TGCGCCAGCAGCCAAGGAACAGGGGGCATGAACACTGAAGCTTTCTTT
. . TRBJ2-7 TRBV7-2 CASSLETGTGYYYEQYF TGTGCCAGCAGCTTAGAGACCGGGACGGGATACTACTACGAGCAGTACTTC
. TRBD2 TRBJ2-1 TRBV11-2 CASSPGTSGMNEQFF TGTGCCAGCAGCCCCGGGACTAGCGGGATGAATGAGCAGTTCTTC
once TRBD2 TRBJ2-4 TRBV4-1 CASSQPISGRAKNIQYF TGCGCCAGCAGCCAACCTATTAGCGGGAGAGCCAAAAACATTCAGTACTTC
. TRBD1 TRBJ1-5 TRBV5-6 CASSLGTGGNSNQPQHF TGTGCCAGCAGCTTAGGGACAGGGGGAAACAGCAATCAGCCCCAGCATTTT